These T cell receptor beta chains were read from a single sample in a study of blood T cell repertoires in acute mononucleosis. TCRdb keeps only in-frame clones here, not all; method: immunoSEQ multiplex PCR. The sample lists 6,000 to 8,500 clones; less than 30% were seen once. The sample consisted of EBV YVL epitope tetramer+ CD8+ T cells sorted from PBMCs, taken during acute infectious mononucleosis. All receptors derive from a woman in her late teens or twenties with infectious mononucleosis caused by EBV. The CDR3 runs from the conserved cysteine through the conserved F or W. D genes are given only for firm matches. Only part of the rows carry a size: once, few, many, or a class if the clone is expanded.

V: TRBV6-4
length: 13
D: -
size: -
J: TRBJ2-7
DNA: TGTGCCAGCAGTGAGACGTGGATTTACGAGCAGTACTTC
CDR3: CASSETWIYEQYF

V: TRBV6-5
length: 14
D: -
size: -
J: TRBJ1-2
DNA: TGTGCCAGCAGCTTAGTCGCAGGGGACTATGGCTACACCTTC
CDR3: CASSLVAGDYGYTF

V: TRBV7-3
length: 13
D: -
size: -
J: TRBJ2-3
DNA: TGTGCCAGCAGTTCTTCTCAGGGGGATACGCAGTATTTT
CDR3: CASSSSQGDTQYF

V: TRBV30
length: 17
D: -
size: -
J: TRBJ2-1
DNA: TGTGCCAGCAGCCCGGCCCTCCCGGAAAGCCCCTACAATGAGCAGTTCTTC
CDR3: CASSPALPESPYNEQFF

V: TRBV5-4
length: 15
D: -
size: -
J: TRBJ2-3
DNA: TGTGCCAGCAGCTTAACAGGACCGGGTGCAGATACGCAGTATTTT
CDR3: CASSLTGPGADTQYF

V: TRBV27
length: 13
D: TRBD2
size: -
J: TRBJ2-5
DNA: TGTGCCAGCACACTAGCGGGGTCGGGGGAGCAGTACTTC
CDR3: CASTLAGSGEQYF

V: TRBV13
length: 16
D: TRBD2
size: -
J: TRBJ2-5
DNA: TGTGCCAGCAGTTTATCGGCTAGCGGGAGGGCTCCGGCCCAGTACTTC
CDR3: CASSLSASGRAPAQYF

V: TRBV4-1
length: 14
D: -
size: -
J: TRBJ2-3
DNA: TGTGCCAGCAGCCCCGGAACACACACAGATACGCAGTATTTT
CDR3: CASSPGTHTDTQYF

V: TRBV30
length: 14
D: -
size: medium-sized
J: TRBJ2-1
DNA: TGTGCCTGGAGTCTAGCGCCCTCCTACAATGAGCAGTTCTTC
CDR3: CAWSLAPSYNEQFF

V: TRBV5-1
length: 13
D: -
size: -
J: TRBJ2-7
DNA: TGCGCCAGCAGCTTGGCGGGGTCGAATGAGCAGTACTTC
CDR3: CASSLAGSNEQYF

V: TRBV5-5
length: 16
D: -
size: few
J: TRBJ2-3
DNA: TGTGCCAGCAGCTTACTGGGGGCGGCTAGCACAGATACGCAGTATTTT
CDR3: CASSLLGAASTDTQYF

V: TRBV5-6
length: 15
D: -
size: few
J: TRBJ2-1
DNA: TGCGCCAGCAGCCAAGTAACTAGCTCCTACAATGAGCAGTTCTTC
CDR3: CASSQVTSSYNEQFF

V: TRBV7-3
length: 13
D: -
size: few
J: TRBJ1-1
DNA: TGTGCCAGCAGCTTACAGGGTCAGGGTGAAGCTTTCTTT
CDR3: CASSLQGQGEAFF

V: TRBV7-2
length: 15
D: -
size: -
J: TRBJ2-7
DNA: TGCGCCAGCAGCCAAGATCCGCTGGTAACCTACGAGCAGTACTTC
CDR3: CASSQDPLVTYEQYF

V: TRBV27
length: 14
D: -
size: -
J: TRBJ2-1
DNA: TGTGCCAGCAAAGGGATCGGCCAATACAATGAGCAGTTCTTC
CDR3: CASKGIGQYNEQFF

V: TRBV4-2
length: 15
D: TRBD2
size: few
J: TRBJ2-3
DNA: TGTGCCAGCAGCCTCACTAGCGGGAGTGGGGATACGCAGTATTTT
CDR3: CASSLTSGSGDTQYF

V: TRBV11-2
length: 11
D: -
size: many
J: TRBJ2-5
DNA: TGTGCCAGCAGTGACTTCGAGACCCAGTACTTC
CDR3: CASSDFETQYF

V: TRBV21-1
length: 16
D: -
size: medium-sized
J: TRBJ2-1
DNA: TGTGCCAGCACCAAAATGGGGCGGGAGGAGAACAATGAGCAGTTCTTC
CDR3: CASTKMGREENNEQFF

V: TRBV5-6
length: 15
D: TRBD1
size: few
J: TRBJ2-1
DNA: TGTGCCAGCAGCCCCGGACAGGGGATTTACAATGAGCAGTTCTTC
CDR3: CASSPGQGIYNEQFF

V: TRBV7-9
length: 15
D: TRBD1
size: many
J: TRBJ1-3
DNA: TGTGCCAGCAGCATCGGACAGGGCTCTGGAAACACCATATATTTT
CDR3: CASSIGQGSGNTIYF

V: TRBV27
length: 15
D: TRBD1
size: few
J: TRBJ1-1
DNA: TGTGCCAGCAGTTACTCAGGACAGGGCTACACTGAAGCTTTCTTT
CDR3: CASSYSGQGYTEAFF

V: TRBV6-5
length: 14
D: -
size: -
J: TRBJ2-5
DNA: TGTGCCAGCAGGCAGTTGACAAGGAGTGGGAGACCCAACTTC
CDR3: CASRQLTRSGRPNF

V: TRBV29-1
length: 13
D: -
size: -
J: TRBJ2-1
DNA: TGCAGCGTTGGGCAGGCCCTTTTCTTTGAGCAGTTCTTC
CDR3: CSVGQALFFEQFF

V: TRBV11-2
length: 15
D: -
size: -
J: TRBJ2-7
DNA: TGTGCCAGCTTAGTGCTAGCCACTCCATCCTACGAGCAGTACTTC
CDR3: CASLVLATPSYEQYF

V: TRBV10-3
length: 11
D: -
size: many
J: TRBJ2-3
DNA: TGTGCCAGCAGTGTGATCGATACGCAGTATTTT
CDR3: CASSVIDTQYF

V: TRBV5-4
length: 17
D: -
size: few
J: TRBJ2-7
DNA: TGTGCCAGCAGCCAAAAAGGGGGTCGTTCGTGGCGCTACGAGCAGTACTTC
CDR3: CASSQKGGRSWRYEQYF

V: TRBV4-2
length: 16
D: TRBD2
size: -
J: TRBJ2-7
DNA: TGTGCCAGCAGCCGATGGACTAGCGGCCGAACCTACGAGCAGTACTTC
CDR3: CASSRWTSGRTYEQYF

V: TRBV7-3
length: 14
D: -
size: large
J: TRBJ2-4
DNA: TGTGCCAGCAGCTGGGCAGGGGCCAAAAACATTCAGTACTTC
CDR3: CASSWAGAKNIQYF

V: TRBV6-6
length: 15
D: TRBD1
size: -
J: TRBJ2-5
DNA: TGTGCCAGCAGTTCATTGACAGGGAGTGGAGAGACCCAGTACTTC
CDR3: CASSSLTGSGETQYF

V: TRBV2
length: 18
D: -
size: -
J: TRBJ1-3
DNA: TGTGCCAGCAGTGCCCCCGGCGGGACGTTTAACTCTGGAAACACCATATATTTT
CDR3: CASSAPGGTFNSGNTIYF

V: TRBV7-3
length: 13
D: -
size: few
J: TRBJ2-1
DNA: TGTGCCAGCAGTTTGAGGTTTTACAATGAGCAGTTCTTC
CDR3: CASSLRFYNEQFF

V: TRBV25-1
length: 15
D: -
size: -
J: TRBJ2-5
DNA: TGTGCCAGCATGAGGGAGTTGGCGGGGCAAGAGACCCAGTACTTC
CDR3: CASMRELAGQETQYF

V: TRBV27
length: 11
D: -
size: many
J: TRBJ2-1
DNA: TGTGCCAGCGGGGTCTACAATGAGCAGTTCTTC
CDR3: CASGVYNEQFF

V: TRBV28
length: 15
D: -
size: few
J: TRBJ1-1
DNA: TGTGCCAGCAGTCCCGGACCCCGAGGAAACACTGAAGCTTTCTTT
CDR3: CASSPGPRGNTEAFF

V: TRBV11-2
length: 15
D: TRBD2
size: few
J: TRBJ2-7
DNA: TGTGCCAGCAGGAAAACCTCTAGCGGCTCCTACGAGCAGTACTTC
CDR3: CASRKTSSGSYEQYF

V: TRBV5-6
length: 14
D: -
size: -
J: TRBJ2-4
DNA: TGTGCCAGCAGCTGGGCAGGGGCCAAAAACATTCAGTACTTC
CDR3: CASSWAGAKNIQYF

V: TRBV28
length: 14
D: -
size: -
J: TRBJ1-5
DNA: TGTGCCAGCAGTGAAGGCAGGGGTTGGCAGCCCCAGCATTTT
CDR3: CASSEGRGWQPQHF

V: TRBV27
length: 15
D: TRBD2
size: -
J: TRBJ2-5
DNA: TGTGCCAGCAGCTTACTAGCGGGGAGCCAAGAGACCCAGTACTTC
CDR3: CASSLLAGSQETQYF

V: TRBV4-1
length: 14
D: -
size: -
J: TRBJ2-3
DNA: TGCGCCAGCAGCCCGCTGAACGGGCACTCTACGCAGTATTTT
CDR3: CASSPLNGHSTQYF

V: TRBV11-2
length: 15
D: -
size: many
J: TRBJ2-7
DNA: TGTGCCAGCAGCCCCGGGGTAGGTGAAGGCTACGAGCAGTACTTC
CDR3: CASSPGVGEGYEQYF

V: TRBV7-9
length: 15
D: -
size: medium-sized
J: TRBJ2-1
DNA: TGTGCCAGCAGCGCTACCGCGGCAGGGGACGATGAGCAGTTCTTC
CDR3: CASSATAAGDDEQFF

V: TRBV5-6
length: 13
D: -
size: -
J: TRBJ2-1
DNA: TGTGCCAGCAGCTTACTGCACAGCAATGAGCAGTTCTTC
CDR3: CASSLLHSNEQFF

V: TRBV11-2
length: 15
D: -
size: few
J: TRBJ2-1
DNA: TGTGCCAGCAGCTCATACAGGACCATCTACAATGAGCAGTTCTTC
CDR3: CASSSYRTIYNEQFF

V: TRBV2
length: 16
D: TRBD1
size: -
J: TRBJ2-7
DNA: TGTGCCAGCAGCCTAGACCCCGGGACAGGGCGGCACGAGCAGTACTTC
CDR3: CASSLDPGTGRHEQYF

V: TRBV11-2
length: 13
D: TRBD2
size: many
J: TRBJ2-5
DNA: TGTGCCAGCAGCTTAGTCGGCGGGGGGCCCCAGTACTTC
CDR3: CASSLVGGGPQYF

V: TRBV5-4
length: 15
D: TRBD2
size: -
J: TRBJ2-5
DNA: TGTGCCAGCAACTTCAACGCGGGAGACCAAGAGACCCAGTACTTC
CDR3: CASNFNAGDQETQYF

V: TRBV7-2
length: 16
D: -
size: -
J: TRBJ2-6
DNA: TGTGCCAGCAGCTCTACAGTGCTCTCTGGGGCCAACGTCCTGACTTTC
CDR3: CASSSTVLSGANVLTF

V: TRBV29-1
length: 13
D: TRBD1
size: -
J: TRBJ2-1
DNA: TGCAGGGGCGGTCAGGGGGAAGACAATGAGCAGTTCTTC
CDR3: CRGGQGEDNEQFF

V: TRBV13
length: 11
D: -
size: -
J: TRBJ2-7
DNA: TGCGCCAGCAGCCAAGGGGTCGAGCAGTACTTC
CDR3: CASSQGVEQYF

V: TRBV4-1
length: 15
D: TRBD2
size: -
J: TRBJ2-1
DNA: TGCGCCAGCAGCCAGCTTAGCGGGGAGTACAATGAGCAGTTCTTC
CDR3: CASSQLSGEYNEQFF

V: TRBV10-3
length: 16
D: TRBD1
size: few
J: TRBJ2-7
DNA: TGTGCCAGCAGTATCTTCCGGGACAGGCCGACCTACGAGCAGTACTTC
CDR3: CASSIFRDRPTYEQYF

V: TRBV9
length: 14
D: -
size: medium-sized
J: TRBJ2-5
DNA: TGTGCCAGCAGCCCGACGGACAGCCAAGAGACCCAGTACTTC
CDR3: CASSPTDSQETQYF